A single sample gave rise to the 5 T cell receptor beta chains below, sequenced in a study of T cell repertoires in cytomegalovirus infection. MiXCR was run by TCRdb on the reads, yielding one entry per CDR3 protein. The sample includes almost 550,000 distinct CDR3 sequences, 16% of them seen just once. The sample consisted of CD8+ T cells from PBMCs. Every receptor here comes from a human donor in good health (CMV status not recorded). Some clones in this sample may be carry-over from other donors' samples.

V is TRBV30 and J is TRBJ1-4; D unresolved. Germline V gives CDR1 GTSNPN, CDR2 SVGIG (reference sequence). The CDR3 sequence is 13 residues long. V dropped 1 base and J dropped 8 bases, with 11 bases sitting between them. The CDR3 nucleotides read TGTGCCTGGAGTGAAGTGGAGGAAGAAAAACTGTTTTTT. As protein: CAWSEVEEEKLFF.

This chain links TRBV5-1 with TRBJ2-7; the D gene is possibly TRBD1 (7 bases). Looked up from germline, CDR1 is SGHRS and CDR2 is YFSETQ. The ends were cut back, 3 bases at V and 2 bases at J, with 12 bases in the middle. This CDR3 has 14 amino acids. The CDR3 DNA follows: TGCGCCAGCAGCTGGGGGGACAGCGCCTACGAGCAGTACTTC. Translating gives CASSWGDSAYEQYF.

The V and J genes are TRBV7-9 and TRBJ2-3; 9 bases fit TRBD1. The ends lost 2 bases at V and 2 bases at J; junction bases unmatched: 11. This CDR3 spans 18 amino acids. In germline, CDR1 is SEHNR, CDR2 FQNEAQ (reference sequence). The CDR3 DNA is TGTGCCAGCAGCTTACACGTCGGGACAGGGTCCCTCACAGATACGCAGTATTTT. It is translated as CASSLHVGTGSLTDTQYF.

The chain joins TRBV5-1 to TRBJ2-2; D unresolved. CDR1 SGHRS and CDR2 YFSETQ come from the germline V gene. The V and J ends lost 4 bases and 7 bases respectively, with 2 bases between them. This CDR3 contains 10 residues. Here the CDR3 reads CASSNGELFF. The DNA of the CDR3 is TGCGCCAGCAGCAACGGGGAGCTGTTTTTT.

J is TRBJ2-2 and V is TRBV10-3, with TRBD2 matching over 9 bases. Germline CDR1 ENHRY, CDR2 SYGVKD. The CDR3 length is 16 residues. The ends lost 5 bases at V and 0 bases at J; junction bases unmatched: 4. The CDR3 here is CAISTLAGANTGELFF. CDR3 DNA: TGTGCCATCAGTACCTTAGCGGGGGCGAACACCGGGGAGCTGTTTTTT.